This TCR beta chain was identified in a study of blood T cell repertoires in COVID-19. Overall study: The United States, Italy and Spain supplied acute and convalescent COVID-19 samples. Sources were T cells, B-cell-depleted T cells, or PBMCs; the material itself was cDNA or gDNA.

Profiling relied on immunoSEQ multiplex PCR, and the TCRdb table lists in-frame clones only, not all of them. The sample holds roughly 190,000 clones, approximately 73% seen once. This clone was seen a handful of times. This TCR came from a woman between 45 and 60 years old with acute COVID-19. The sample consisted of PBMCs or T cells enriched from blood (not recorded which).

The chain's CDR3 is CASSPHRAPTDTQYF. The CDR3 nucleotides read TGTGCCAGCTCACCTCACAGGGCCCCCACAGATACGCAGTATTTT. V is TRBV18 and J is TRBJ2-3; weak D call: TRBD1 (6 bases). The germline V gene has CDR1 KGHSH and CDR2 LQKENI. The V end lost 3 bases, the J end lost 2 bases, and 12 bases lay between the germline ends. The length of the CDR3 is 15 residues.